The 4 T cell receptor beta chains reported below all come from one sample, sequenced in a study of T cell repertoires and HLA-DP antigens. These receptors have no known antigen. Profiled with immunoSEQ multiplex PCR; TCRdb holds only in-frame clones, not every one. The profile shows about 73,000 clones, around four fifths of them singletons. Material: CD4+ T cells from PBMCs. These receptors originate from a man between 60 and 75 years old in good health and CMV-seronegative.

The chain combines TRBV13 with TRBJ2-7, with TRBD1 matching 8 bases. J was trimmed by 3 bases and V by 4 bases; bases with no gene match: 8. The germline V gene encodes CDR1 PRHDT and CDR2 FYEKMQ (reference sequence). The CDR3 has 15 amino acids. The CDR3 protein is CASSSPDRGIYEQYV. CDR3 nucleotide sequence: TGTGCCAGCAGCTCCCCCGACAGGGGAATCTACGAGCAGTACGTC.

The chain has TRBV7-2 and TRBJ1-1; 7 nucleotides align to TRBD1. Germline CDR1 and CDR2: SGHTA and FQGNSA. The length of the CDR3 is 15 residues. After removal of 0 bases from V and 7 bases from J, the junction contained 8 bases not matched to a gene. DNA for the CDR3: TGTGCCAGCAGCTTAGCCTGGCGGGACAGCCGTGAAGCTTTCTTT. Protein: CASSLAWRDSREAFF.

The CDR3 nucleotides read TGTGCCAGCAGAAGTGGGGGGGAAGAGACCCAGTACTTC. This codes for CASRSGGEETQYF. This chain links TRBV6-5 with TRBJ2-5; TRBD2 matches 7 bases. V lost 6 bases and J lost 3; bases outside the gene matches: 4. Germline lookup yields CDR1 MNHEY and CDR2 SVGAGI. The CDR3 sequence is 13 residues long.

The V gene is TRBV4-2, the J gene TRBJ1-1; TRBD1 aligns across 7 bases. The CDR3 consists of 14 residues. In germline, CDR1 is LGHNA, CDR2 YNFKEQ. V trimming: 6 bases; J trimming: 1 base; junction bases outside the gene matches: 5. Written as DNA, the CDR3 is TGTGCCAGCAGTCTACAGGGGTCGAACACTGAAGCTTTCTTT. Translated, it gives CASSLQGSNTEAFF.